This T cell receptor (beta chain) emerged from a study of tissue T cells after allogeneic stem cell transplantation. The time point: mouse harvest day 7 after allogeneic transplant. The graft held 10^6 splenic CD5+ T cells and 10^7 T-cell-depleted bone marrow cells. V shed 0 bases and J shed 5 bases, with 5 bases lying between them. Germline CDR1 is KGHPV and CDR2 is FQNQEV (reference sequence). The CDR3 consists of 12 residues. This clone was detected only a few times. Germline and genes: mouse. The read is 1 residue too short to cover the CDR3 end, so that end is filled in from the germline J gene. CDR3 sequences, V/J genes, frequencies and template counts came from survey-depth TCRbeta sequencing. Clones were read by immunoSEQ multiplex PCR, and TCRdb kept only the in-frame ones, dropping some. The sample records several thousand clones, around 40% being singletons.

The V gene is TRBV26, the J gene TRBJ2-7; no firm D call. The specimen sequenced was skin. This TCR was recovered from a female BALB/c mouse given C57BL/6 T cells with graft-versus-host disease after an allogeneic hematopoietic cell transplant. The CDR3 bases that were read are TGTGCCAGCAGTCTGTCGTGGGATGAACAGTAC. Its protein product is CASSLSWDEQY. The CDR3 as a whole reads CASSLSWDEQYF.